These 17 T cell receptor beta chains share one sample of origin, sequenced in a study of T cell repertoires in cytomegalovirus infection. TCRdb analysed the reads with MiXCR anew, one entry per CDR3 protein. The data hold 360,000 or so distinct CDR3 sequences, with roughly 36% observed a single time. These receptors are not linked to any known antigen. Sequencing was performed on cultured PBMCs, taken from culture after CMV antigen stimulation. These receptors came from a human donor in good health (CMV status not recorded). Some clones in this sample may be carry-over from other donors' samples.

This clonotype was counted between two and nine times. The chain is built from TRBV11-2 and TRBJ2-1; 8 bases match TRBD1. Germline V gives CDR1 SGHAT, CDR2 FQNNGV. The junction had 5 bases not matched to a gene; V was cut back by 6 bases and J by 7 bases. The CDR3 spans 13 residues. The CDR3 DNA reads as TGTGCCAGCAGAGGACAGGGCGCGAATGAGCAGTTCTTC. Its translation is CASRGQGANEQFF.

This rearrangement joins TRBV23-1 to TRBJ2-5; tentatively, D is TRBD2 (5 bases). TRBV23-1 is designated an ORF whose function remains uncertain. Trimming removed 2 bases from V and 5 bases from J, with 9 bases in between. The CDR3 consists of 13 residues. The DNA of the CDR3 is TGCGCCAGCAGTCAACCCGGGATGGAGACCCAGTACTTC. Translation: CASSQPGMETQYF.

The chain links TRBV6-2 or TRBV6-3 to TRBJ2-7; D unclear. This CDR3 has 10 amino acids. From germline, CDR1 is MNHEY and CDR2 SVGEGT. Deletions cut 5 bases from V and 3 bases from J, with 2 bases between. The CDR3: CASSDYEQYF. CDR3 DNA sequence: TGTGCCAGCAGTGACTACGAGCAGTACTTC.

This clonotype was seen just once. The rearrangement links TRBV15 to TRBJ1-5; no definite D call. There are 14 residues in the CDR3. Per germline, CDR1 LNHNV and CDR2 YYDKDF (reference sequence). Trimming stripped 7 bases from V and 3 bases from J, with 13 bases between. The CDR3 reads CATTTGVINQPQHF. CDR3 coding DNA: TGTGCCACCACGACCGGGGTGATCAATCAGCCCCAGCATTTT.

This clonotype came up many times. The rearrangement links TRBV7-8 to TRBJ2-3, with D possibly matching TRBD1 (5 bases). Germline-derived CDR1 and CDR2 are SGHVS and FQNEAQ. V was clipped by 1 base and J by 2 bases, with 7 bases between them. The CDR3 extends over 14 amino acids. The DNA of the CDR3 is TGTGCCAGCAGCTTAGACAGGATCACAGATACGCAGTATTTT. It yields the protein CASSLDRITDTQYF.

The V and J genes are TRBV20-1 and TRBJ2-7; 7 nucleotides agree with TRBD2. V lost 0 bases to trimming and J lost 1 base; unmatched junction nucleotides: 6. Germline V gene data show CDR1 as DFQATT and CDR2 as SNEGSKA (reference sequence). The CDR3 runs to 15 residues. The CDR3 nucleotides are TGCAGTGCTAGAGATTGGCGGGAGTCGTCCTACGAGCAGTACTTC. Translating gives CSARDWRESSYEQYF.

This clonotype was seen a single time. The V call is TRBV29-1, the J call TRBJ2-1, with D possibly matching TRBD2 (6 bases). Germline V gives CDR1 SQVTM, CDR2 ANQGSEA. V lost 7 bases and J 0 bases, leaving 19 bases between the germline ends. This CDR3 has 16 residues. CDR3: CSGRRALDPSYNEQFF. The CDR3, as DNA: TGCAGCGGCAGGAGGGCACTCGATCCCTCCTACAATGAGCAGTTCTTC.

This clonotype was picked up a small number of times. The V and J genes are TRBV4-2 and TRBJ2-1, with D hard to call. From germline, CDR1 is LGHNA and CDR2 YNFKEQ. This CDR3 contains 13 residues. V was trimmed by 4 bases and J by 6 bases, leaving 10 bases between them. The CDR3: CASSPPRSNEQFF. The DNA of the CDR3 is TGTGCCAGCAGCCCTCCTAGATCCAATGAGCAGTTCTTC.

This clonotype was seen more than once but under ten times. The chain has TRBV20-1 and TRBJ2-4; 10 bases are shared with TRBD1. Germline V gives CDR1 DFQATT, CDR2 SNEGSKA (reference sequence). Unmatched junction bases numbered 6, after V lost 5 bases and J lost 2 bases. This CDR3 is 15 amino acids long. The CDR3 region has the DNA TGCAGTGCTCCTCGACAGGGGGCGACCAAAAACATTCAGTACTTC. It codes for CSAPRQGATKNIQYF.

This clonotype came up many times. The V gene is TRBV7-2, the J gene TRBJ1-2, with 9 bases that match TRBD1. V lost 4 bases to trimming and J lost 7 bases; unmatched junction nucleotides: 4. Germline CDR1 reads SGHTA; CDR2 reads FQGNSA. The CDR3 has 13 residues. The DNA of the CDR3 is TGTGCCAGCAGCTCCGGACAGGGGCGTGGCTACACCTTC. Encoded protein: CASSSGQGRGYTF.

CDR3 in amino acids: CASSLIQGGEAFF. CDR3 in DNA: TGTGCCAGCAGCTTAATTCAAGGAGGTGAAGCTTTCTTT. J is TRBJ1-1 and V is TRBV7-3; D call uncertain. This CDR3 is built from 13 residues. Germline assignment: CDR1 SGHTA and CDR2 FQGTGA. Trimming shortened V by 1 base and J by 7 bases, and 10 bases separated the two germline ends. Drawing the rest from reference TRBV7-3 and TRBJ1-1, the complete variable domain is GAGVSQTPSNKVTEKGKYVELRCDPISGHTALYWYRQSLGQGPEFLIYFQGTGAADDSGLPNDRFFAVRPEGSVSTLKIQRTERGDSAVYLCASSLIQGGEAFFGQGTRLTVV.

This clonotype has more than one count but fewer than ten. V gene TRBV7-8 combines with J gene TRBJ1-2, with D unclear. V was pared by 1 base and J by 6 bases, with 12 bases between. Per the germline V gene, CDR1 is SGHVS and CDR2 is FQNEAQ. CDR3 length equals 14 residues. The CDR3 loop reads CASSLVAAGNGYTF. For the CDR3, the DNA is TGTGCCAGCAGCTTAGTGGCTGCCGGCAATGGCTACACCTTC.

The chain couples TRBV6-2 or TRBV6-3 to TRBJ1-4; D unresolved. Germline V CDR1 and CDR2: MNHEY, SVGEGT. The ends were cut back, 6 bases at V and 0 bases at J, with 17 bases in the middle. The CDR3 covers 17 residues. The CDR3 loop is CASSRNGPSATNEKLFF. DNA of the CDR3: TGTGCCAGCAGCCGCAACGGACCCTCTGCAACTAATGAAAAACTGTTTTTT.

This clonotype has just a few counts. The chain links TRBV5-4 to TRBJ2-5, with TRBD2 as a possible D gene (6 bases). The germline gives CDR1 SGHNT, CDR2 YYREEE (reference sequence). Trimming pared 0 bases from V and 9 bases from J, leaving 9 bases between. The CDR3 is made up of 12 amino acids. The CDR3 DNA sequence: TGTGCCAGCAGCTTGGACTGGGAGGCCCAGTACTTC. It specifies CASSLDWEAQYF.

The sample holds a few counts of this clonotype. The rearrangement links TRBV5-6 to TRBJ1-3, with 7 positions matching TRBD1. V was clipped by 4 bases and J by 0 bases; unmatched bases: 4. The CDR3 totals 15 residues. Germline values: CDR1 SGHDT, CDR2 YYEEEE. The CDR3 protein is CASSRTGSSGNTIYF. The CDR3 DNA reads TGTGCCAGCAGCCGGACAGGCAGCTCTGGAAACACCATATATTTT. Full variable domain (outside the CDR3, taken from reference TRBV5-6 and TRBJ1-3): DAGVTQSPTHLIKTRGQQVTLRCSPKSGHDTVSWYQQALGQGPQFIFQYYEEEERQRGNFPDRFSGHQFPNYSSELNVNALLLGDSALYLCASSRTGSSGNTIYFGEGSWLTVV.

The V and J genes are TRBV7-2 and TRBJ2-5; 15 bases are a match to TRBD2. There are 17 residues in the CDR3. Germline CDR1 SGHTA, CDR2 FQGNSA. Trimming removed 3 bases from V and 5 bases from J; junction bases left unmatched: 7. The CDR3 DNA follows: TGTGCCAGCAGCTTCCGGACTAGCGGGAGGGCCGGGGAGACCCAGTACTTC. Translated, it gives CASSFRTSGRAGETQYF.

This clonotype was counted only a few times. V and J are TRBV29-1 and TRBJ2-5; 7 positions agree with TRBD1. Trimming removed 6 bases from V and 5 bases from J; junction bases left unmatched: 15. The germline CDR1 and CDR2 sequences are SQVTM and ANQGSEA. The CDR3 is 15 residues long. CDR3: CSVARQGQGVETQYF. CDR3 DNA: TGCAGCGTCGCCAGACAGGGTCAAGGTGTGGAGACCCAGTACTTC.